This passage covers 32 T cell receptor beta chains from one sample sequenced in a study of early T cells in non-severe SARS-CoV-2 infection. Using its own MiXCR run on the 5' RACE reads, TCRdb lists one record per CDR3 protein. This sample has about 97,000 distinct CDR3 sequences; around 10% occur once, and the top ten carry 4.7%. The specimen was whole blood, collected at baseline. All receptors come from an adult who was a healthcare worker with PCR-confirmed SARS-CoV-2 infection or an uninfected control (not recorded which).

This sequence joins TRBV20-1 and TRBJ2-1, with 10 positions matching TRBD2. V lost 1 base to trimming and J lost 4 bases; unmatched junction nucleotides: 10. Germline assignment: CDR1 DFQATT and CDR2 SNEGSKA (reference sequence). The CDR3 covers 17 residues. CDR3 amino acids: CSARGAGLARLYNEQFF. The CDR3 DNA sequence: TGCAGTGCTAGAGGTGCGGGACTAGCGAGACTTTACAATGAGCAGTTCTTC.

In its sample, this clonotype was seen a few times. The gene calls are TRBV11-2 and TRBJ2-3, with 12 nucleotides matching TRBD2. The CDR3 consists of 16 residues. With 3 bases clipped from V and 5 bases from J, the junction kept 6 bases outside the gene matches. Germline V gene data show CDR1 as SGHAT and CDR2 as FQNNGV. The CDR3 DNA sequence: TGTGCCAGCAGCTTCCGACTAGCGGGGGCGATAGATACGCAGTATTTT. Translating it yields CASSFRLAGAIDTQYF.

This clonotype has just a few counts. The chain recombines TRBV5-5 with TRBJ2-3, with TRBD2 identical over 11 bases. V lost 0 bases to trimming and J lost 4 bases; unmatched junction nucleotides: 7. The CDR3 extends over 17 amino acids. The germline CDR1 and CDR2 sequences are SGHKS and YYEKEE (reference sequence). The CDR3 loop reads CASSLDLSGRAPDTQYF. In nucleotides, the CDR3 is TGTGCCAGCAGCTTGGATCTTAGCGGGAGGGCCCCAGATACGCAGTATTTT.

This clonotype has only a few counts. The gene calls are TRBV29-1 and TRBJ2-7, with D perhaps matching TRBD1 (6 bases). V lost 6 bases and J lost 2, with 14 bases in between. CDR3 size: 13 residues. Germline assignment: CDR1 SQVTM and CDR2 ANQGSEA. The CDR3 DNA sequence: TGCAGCGTCGCGACAGGCCTGCCCTACGAGCAGTACTTC. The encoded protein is CSVATGLPYEQYF.

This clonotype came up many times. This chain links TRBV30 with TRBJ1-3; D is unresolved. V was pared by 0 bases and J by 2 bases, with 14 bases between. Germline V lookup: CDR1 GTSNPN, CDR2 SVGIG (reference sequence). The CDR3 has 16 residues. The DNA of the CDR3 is TGTGCCTGGAGTGTGCTCGCCAGCCTAACTGGAAACACCATATATTTT. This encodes CAWSVLASLTGNTIYF.

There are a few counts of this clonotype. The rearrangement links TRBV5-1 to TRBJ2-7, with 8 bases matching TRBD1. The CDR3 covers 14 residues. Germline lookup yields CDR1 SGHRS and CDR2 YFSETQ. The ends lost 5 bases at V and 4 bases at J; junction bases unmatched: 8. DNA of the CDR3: TGCGCCAGCAGTTTTGGGACAGGAGAGTACGAGCAGTACTTC. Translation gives CASSFGTGEYEQYF.

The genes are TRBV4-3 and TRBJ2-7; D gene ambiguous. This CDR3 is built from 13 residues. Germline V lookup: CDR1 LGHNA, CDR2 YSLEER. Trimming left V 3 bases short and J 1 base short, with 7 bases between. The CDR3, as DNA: TGCGCCAGCAGCCAGGACCTTTCCTACGAGCAGTACTTC. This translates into CASSQDLSYEQYF.

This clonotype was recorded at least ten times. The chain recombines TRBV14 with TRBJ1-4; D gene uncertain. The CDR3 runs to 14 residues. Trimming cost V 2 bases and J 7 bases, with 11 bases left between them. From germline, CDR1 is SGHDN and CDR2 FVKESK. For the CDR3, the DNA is TGTGCCAGCAGCCAAAGCCCCCGGAGTGAAAAACTGTTTTTT. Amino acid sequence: CASSQSPRSEKLFF.

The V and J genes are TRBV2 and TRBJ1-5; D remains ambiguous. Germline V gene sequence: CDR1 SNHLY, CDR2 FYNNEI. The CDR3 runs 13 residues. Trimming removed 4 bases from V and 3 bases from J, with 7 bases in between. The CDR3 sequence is CASSAGHNQPQHF. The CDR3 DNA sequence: TGTGCCAGCAGTGCGGGCCACAATCAGCCCCAGCATTTT.

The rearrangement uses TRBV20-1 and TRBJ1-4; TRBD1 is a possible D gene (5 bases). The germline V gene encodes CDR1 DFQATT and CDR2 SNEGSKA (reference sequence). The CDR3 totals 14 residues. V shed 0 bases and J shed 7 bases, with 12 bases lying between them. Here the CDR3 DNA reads TGCAGTGCTAGAGATGCGGCCCAGGGTGAAAAACTGTTTTTT. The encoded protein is CSARDAAQGEKLFF.

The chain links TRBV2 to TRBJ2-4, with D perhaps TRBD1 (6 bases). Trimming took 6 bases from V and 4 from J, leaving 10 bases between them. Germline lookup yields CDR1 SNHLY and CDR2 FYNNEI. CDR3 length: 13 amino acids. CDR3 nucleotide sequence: TGTGCCAGCAGAAGGGACATTAAAAACATTCAGTACTTC. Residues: CASRRDIKNIQYF.

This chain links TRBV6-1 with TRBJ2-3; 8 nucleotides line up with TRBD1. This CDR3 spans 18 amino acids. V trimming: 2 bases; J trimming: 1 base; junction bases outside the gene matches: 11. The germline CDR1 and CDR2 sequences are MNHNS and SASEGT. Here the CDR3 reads CASSEFGLTGAGTDTQYF. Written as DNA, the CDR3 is TGTGCCAGCAGTGAATTTGGATTGACAGGGGCAGGCACAGATACGCAGTATTTT.

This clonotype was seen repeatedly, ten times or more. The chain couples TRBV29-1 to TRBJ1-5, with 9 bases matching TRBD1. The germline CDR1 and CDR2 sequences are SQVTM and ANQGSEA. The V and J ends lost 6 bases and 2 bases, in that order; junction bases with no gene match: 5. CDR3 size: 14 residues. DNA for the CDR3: TGCAGCGTCAAGGACAGGGGACGCAATCAGCCCCAGCATTTT. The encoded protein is CSVKDRGRNQPQHF.

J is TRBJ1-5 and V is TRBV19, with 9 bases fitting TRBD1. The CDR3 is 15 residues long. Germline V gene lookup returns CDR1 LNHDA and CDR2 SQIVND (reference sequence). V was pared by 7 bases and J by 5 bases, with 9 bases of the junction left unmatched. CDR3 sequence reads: CASNPRTGAHQPQHF. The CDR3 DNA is TGTGCCAGTAACCCCAGGACAGGGGCTCATCAGCCCCAGCATTTT.

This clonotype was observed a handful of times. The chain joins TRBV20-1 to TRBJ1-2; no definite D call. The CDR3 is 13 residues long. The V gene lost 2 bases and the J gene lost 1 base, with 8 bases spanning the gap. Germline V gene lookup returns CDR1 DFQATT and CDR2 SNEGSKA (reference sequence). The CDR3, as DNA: TGCAGTGCTAGACCAGCTGATAACTATGGCTACACCTTC. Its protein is CSARPADNYGYTF.

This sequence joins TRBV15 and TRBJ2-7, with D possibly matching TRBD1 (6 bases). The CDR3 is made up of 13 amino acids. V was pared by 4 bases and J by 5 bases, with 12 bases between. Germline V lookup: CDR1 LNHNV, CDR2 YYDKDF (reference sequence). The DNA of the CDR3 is TGTGCCACCAGCAAGACAGGTGACCACGAGCAGTACTTC. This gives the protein CATSKTGDHEQYF.

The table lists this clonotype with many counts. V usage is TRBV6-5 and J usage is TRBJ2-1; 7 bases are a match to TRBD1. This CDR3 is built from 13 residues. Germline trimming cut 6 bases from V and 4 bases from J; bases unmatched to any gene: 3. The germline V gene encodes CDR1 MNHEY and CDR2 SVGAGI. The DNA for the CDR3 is TGTGCCAGCAGCCGGACAGGATACAATGAGCAGTTCTTC. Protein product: CASSRTGYNEQFF.

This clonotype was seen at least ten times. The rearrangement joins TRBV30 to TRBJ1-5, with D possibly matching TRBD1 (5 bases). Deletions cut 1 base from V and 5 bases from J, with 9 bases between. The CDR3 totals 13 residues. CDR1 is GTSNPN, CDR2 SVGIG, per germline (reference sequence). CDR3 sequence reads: CAWSGGFDQPQHF. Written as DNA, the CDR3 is TGTGCCTGGAGTGGGGGGTTCGATCAGCCCCAGCATTTT.

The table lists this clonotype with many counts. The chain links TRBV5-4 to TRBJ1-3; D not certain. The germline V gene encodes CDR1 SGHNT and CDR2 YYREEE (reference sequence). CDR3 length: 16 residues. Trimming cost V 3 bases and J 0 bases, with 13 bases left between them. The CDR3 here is CASSYGLSNSGNTIYF. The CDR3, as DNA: TGTGCCAGCAGCTACGGACTGTCGAACTCTGGAAACACCATATATTTT.

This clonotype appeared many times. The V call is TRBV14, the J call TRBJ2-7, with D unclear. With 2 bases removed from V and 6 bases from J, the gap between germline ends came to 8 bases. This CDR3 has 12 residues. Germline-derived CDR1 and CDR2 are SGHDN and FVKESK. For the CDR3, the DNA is TGTGCCAGCAGCCAACACCTTTCCGAGCAGTACTTC. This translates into CASSQHLSEQYF.

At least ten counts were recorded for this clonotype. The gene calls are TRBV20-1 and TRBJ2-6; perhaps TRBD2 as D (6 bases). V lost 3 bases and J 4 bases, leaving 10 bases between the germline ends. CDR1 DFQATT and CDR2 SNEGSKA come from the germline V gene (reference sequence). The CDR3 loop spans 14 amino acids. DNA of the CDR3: TGCAGTGCTAGCGGGACTGAGGGGGCCAACGTCCTGACTTTC. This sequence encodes CSASGTEGANVLTF.

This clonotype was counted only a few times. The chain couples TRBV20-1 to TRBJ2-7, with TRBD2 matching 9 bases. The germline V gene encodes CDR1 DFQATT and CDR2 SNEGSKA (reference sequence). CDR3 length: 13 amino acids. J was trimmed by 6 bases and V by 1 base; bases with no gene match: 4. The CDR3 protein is CSARVSGSGEQYF. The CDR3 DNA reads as TGCAGTGCTAGAGTTAGCGGGAGTGGCGAGCAGTACTTC.

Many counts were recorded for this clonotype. CDR3: CASSYPRVDTGELFF. The CDR3 DNA follows: TGTGCCAGCAGCTATCCGCGGGTGGACACCGGGGAGCTGTTTTTT. V is TRBV6-1 and J is TRBJ2-2; D perhaps matches TRBD2 (5 bases). CDR1 and CDR2 (germline): MNHNS, SASEGT. This CDR3 contains 15 residues. Trimming cost V 6 bases and J 3 bases, with 14 bases left between them.

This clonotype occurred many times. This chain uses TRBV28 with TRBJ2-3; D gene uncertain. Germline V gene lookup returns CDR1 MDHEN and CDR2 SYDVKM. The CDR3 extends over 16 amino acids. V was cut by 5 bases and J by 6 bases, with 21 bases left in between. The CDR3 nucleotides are TGTGCCAGCAGTCTAGGTATAGGCGGTGCGAGGGATACGCAGTATTTT. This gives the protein CASSLGIGGARDTQYF. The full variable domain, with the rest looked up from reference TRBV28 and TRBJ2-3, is DVKVTQSSRYLVKRTGEKVFLECVQDMDHENMFWYRQDPGLGLRLIYFSYDVKMKEKGDIPEGYSVSREKKERFSLILESASTNQTSMYLCASSLGIGGARDTQYFGPGTRLTVL.

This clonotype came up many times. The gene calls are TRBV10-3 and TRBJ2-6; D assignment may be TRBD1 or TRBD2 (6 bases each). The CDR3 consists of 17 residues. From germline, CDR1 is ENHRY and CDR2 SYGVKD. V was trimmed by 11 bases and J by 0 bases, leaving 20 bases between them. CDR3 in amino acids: CAASVGGLSSGANVLTF. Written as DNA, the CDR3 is TGTGCCGCATCCGTCGGGGGCTTGAGCTCTGGGGCCAACGTCCTGACTTTC.

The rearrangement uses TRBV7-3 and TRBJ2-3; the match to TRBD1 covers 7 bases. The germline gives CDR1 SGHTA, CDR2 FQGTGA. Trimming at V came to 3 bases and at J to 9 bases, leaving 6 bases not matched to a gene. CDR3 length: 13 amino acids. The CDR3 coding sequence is TGTGCCAGCAGCTTGAACAGGGGCGGAACGCAGTATTTT. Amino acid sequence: CASSLNRGGTQYF. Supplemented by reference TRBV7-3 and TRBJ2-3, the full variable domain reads GAGVSQTPSNKVTEKGKYVELRCDPISGHTALYWYRQSLGQGPEFLIYFQGTGAADDSGLPNDRFFAVRPEGSVSTLKIQRTERGDSAVYLCASSLNRGGTQYFGPGTRLTVL.

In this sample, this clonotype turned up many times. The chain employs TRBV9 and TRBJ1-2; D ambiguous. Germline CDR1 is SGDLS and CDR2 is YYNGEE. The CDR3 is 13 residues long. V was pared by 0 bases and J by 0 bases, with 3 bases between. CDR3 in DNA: TGTGCCAGCAGCGTAGCTGCTAACTATGGCTACACCTTC. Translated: CASSVAANYGYTF.

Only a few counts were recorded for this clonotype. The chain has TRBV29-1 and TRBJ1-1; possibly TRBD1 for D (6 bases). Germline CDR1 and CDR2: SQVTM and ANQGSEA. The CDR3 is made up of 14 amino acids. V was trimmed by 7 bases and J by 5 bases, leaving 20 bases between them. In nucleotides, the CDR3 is TGCAGCGCCTATGCGGGGGCGGCAAGGACTGAAGCTTTCTTT. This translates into CSAYAGAARTEAFF.

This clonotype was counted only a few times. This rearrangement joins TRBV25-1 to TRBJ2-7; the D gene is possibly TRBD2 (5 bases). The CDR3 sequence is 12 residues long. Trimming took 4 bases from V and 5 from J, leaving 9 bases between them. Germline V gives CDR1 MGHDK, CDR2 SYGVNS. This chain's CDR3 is CASSGWGDEQYF. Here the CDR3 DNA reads TGTGCCAGCAGTGGCTGGGGAGACGAGCAGTACTTC.

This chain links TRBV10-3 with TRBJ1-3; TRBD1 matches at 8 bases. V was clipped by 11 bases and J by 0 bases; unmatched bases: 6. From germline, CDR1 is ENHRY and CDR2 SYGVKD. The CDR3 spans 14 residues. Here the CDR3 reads CAVGTGGSGNTIYF. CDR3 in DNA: TGTGCCGTCGGGACAGGAGGCTCTGGAAACACCATATATTTT.

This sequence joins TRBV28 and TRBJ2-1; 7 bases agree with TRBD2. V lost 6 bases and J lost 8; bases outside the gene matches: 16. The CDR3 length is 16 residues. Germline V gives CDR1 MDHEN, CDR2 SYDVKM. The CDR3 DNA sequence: TGTGCCAGCAGCCCACCGGAAGCGGGGATATTCGATGAGCAGTTCTTC. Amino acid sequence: CASSPPEAGIFDEQFF.

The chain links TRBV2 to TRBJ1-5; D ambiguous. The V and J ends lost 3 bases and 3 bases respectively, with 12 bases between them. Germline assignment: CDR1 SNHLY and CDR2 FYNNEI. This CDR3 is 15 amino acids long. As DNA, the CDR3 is TGTGCCAGCAGTGAGGGCACGGGCAACAATCAGCCCCAGCATTTT. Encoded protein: CASSEGTGNNQPQHF.